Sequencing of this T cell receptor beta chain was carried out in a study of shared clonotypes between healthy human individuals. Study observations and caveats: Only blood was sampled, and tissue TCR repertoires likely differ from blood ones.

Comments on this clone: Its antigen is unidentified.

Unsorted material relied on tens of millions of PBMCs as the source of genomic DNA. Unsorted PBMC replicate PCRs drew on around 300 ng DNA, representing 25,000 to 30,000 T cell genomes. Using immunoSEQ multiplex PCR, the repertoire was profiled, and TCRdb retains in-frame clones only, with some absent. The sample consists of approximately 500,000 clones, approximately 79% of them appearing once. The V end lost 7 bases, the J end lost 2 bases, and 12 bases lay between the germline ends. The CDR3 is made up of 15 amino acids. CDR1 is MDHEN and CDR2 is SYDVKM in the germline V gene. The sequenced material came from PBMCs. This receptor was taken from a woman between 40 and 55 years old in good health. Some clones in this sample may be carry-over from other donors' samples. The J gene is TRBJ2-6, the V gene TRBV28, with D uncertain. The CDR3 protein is CASTDSRTGANVLTF. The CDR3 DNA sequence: TGTGCCAGCACCGACTCCCGGACTGGGGCCAACGTCCTGACTTTC.